These 5 T cell receptor beta chains share one sample of origin, sequenced in a study of blood T cell repertoires in COVID-19. Profiled with immunoSEQ multiplex PCR; TCRdb holds only in-frame clones, not every one. The sample has over 60,000 clones, roughly 72% seen once; the top ten hold just under 15%. The sample taken for sequencing was peripheral blood. These receptors originate from a man in his sixties with COVID-19, enrolled during active disease.

The V call is TRBV20-1, the J call TRBJ2-7; D is undetermined. The germline gives CDR1 DFQATT, CDR2 SNEGSKA (reference sequence). The CDR3 contains 14 residues. Trimming stripped 3 bases from V and 2 bases from J, with 14 bases between. Here the CDR3 reads CSASTAGLTYEQYF. Here the CDR3 DNA reads TGCAGTGCTAGTACAGCTGGGCTCACCTACGAGCAGTACTTC.

The J gene is TRBJ2-7, the V gene TRBV4-1; a possible D gene is TRBD2 (5 bases). V was shortened by 1 base and J by 4 bases, with 14 bases between the two germline ends. This CDR3 region has 15 residues. Germline V gene sequence: CDR1 MGHRA, CDR2 YSYEKL. CDR3 amino acids: CASSQVYAGGYEQYF. CDR3 DNA sequence: TGCGCCAGCAGCCAAGTCTATGCAGGCGGGTACGAGCAGTACTTC.

V and J are TRBV4-1 and TRBJ2-7; 11 bases align to TRBD2. The ends lost 3 bases at V and 2 bases at J; junction bases unmatched: 3. CDR3 size: 15 residues. Germline lookup yields CDR1 MGHRA and CDR2 YSYEKL. The CDR3 sequence: CASSHPTSGTYEQYF. CDR3 DNA: TGCGCCAGCAGCCATCCGACTAGCGGGACCTACGAGCAGTACTTC.

The rearrangement joins TRBV5-6 to TRBJ2-7; TRBD2 might be the D (5 bases). Trimming took 6 bases from V and 5 from J, leaving 21 bases between them. The CDR3 runs 15 residues. Germline V gives CDR1 SGHDT, CDR2 YYEEEE. CDR3 DNA sequence: TGTGCCAGCATTTCAATCGGGCGGTTCGGGAACGAGCAGTACTTC. Translating gives CASISIGRFGNEQYF.

In this sample, this clone turned up a few times. This sequence joins TRBV5-1 and TRBJ1-2; D gene uncertain. The germline V gene has CDR1 SGHRS and CDR2 YFSETQ. Trimming took 4 bases from V and 8 from J, leaving 21 bases between them. The CDR3 has 15 amino acids. Written as DNA, the CDR3 is TGCGCCAGCAGCCCTGAAGTCCAGATCCCAACCGGCTACACCTTC. It specifies CASSPEVQIPTGYTF.